Shown below are 5 T cell receptor beta chains from a single sample sequenced in a study of cytomegalovirus exposure and HLA in healthy donors. The primer mix had 60 Vbeta and 13 Jbeta primers. Generated by immunoSEQ multiplex PCR, the TCRdb table keeps only in-frame clones and is missing some. This sample has 77,000 or so clones, with around 75% found just once. Sequenced material: PBMCs. The receptor source for this set is a woman aged 35 to 49 in good health and CMV-seronegative.

The chain recombines TRBV7-2 with TRBJ1-6; D is unclear. The CDR3 is made up of 12 amino acids. The germline V and J ends were trimmed by 3 bases and 5 bases, with 2 bases remaining between them. Germline V gene lookup returns CDR1 SGHTA and CDR2 FQGNSA. CDR3 in amino acids: CASSFNNSPLHF. The DNA for the CDR3 is TGTGCCAGCAGCTTTAATAATTCACCCCTCCACTTT.

This chain links TRBV19 with TRBJ1-1, with D possibly TRBD1 on 5 matching bases. The V gene lost 5 bases and the J gene lost 3 bases, with 7 bases spanning the gap. The CDR3 contains 12 residues. The germline V gene has CDR1 LNHDA and CDR2 SQIVND (reference sequence). The CDR3 sequence is CASSQGYTEAFF. The CDR3 nucleotides are TGTGCCAGTAGTCAGGGATACACTGAAGCTTTCTTT. Combining the CDR3 with reference TRBV19 and TRBJ1-1 gives the whole variable domain DGGITQSPKYLFRKEGQNVTLSCEQNLNHDAMYWYRQDPGQGLRLIYYSQIVNDFQKGDIAEGYSVSREKKESFPLTVTSAQKNPTAFYLCASSQGYTEAFFGQGTRLTVV.

The genes are TRBV18 and TRBJ2-3, with D possibly being TRBD2 (5 bases). CDR3 length equals 13 residues. The germline V gene encodes CDR1 KGHSH and CDR2 LQKENI. With 3 bases removed from V and 4 bases from J, the gap between germline ends came to 8 bases. CDR3 bases: TGTGCCAGCTCACCCTCCGGGGCAGATACGCAGTATTTT. Translated: CASSPSGADTQYF.

The chain uses TRBV18 and TRBJ1-4, with D possibly TRBD1 on 5 matching bases. This CDR3 is built from 15 residues. Trimming pared 2 bases from V and 7 bases from J, leaving 14 bases between. Germline V CDR1 and CDR2: KGHSH, LQKENI. DNA of the CDR3: TGTGCCAGCTCACCAATATCGGGGGTCAGTGAAAAACTGTTTTTT. It encodes CASSPISGVSEKLFF.

CDR3 protein: CASSPLPQGGAYGYTF. CDR3 nucleotide sequence: TGTGCCAGCTCACCACTACCACAGGGTGGGGCCTATGGCTACACCTTC. The chain joins TRBV18 to TRBJ1-2; tentative D call: TRBD1 (6 bases). Between the trimmed V and J ends, which lost 1 base and 4 bases, there was a span of 16 bases. Germline lookup yields CDR1 KGHSH and CDR2 LQKENI. The CDR3 contains 16 residues.